Shown below are 18 T cell receptor beta chains from a single sample sequenced in a study of human versus mouse CDR3 diversity and MHC coevolution. The data were produced by immunoSEQ multiplex PCR, yet TCRdb's version contains in-frame clones alone and is incomplete. The sample contains roughly 86,000 clones, just under 95% of which appear only once. The sequencing sample was made of naive CD4+ T cells from blood. Described subset: CD45RO-negative CD62L-positive naive CD4 T cells. The receptor source for this set is a person between 25 and 69 years old in good health.

J is TRBJ2-4 and V is TRBV20-1; TRBD1 matches at 9 bases. Germline CDR1 reads DFQATT; CDR2 reads SNEGSKA (reference sequence). The CDR3 runs to 11 residues. V lost 6 bases, J lost 10 bases, and 4 bases stayed unmatched. CDR3 region: CSARQGEIQYF. In nucleotides, the CDR3 is TGCAGTGCGCGACAGGGGGAGATTCAGTACTTC.

The sample holds one count of this clone. The J gene is TRBJ2-3, the V gene TRBV19, with a weak D call TRBD1 (6 bases). V was cut by 5 bases and J by 9 bases, with 21 bases left in between. Germline V gene lookup returns CDR1 LNHDA and CDR2 SQIVND (reference sequence). The CDR3 covers 15 residues. Written as DNA, the CDR3 is TGTGCCAGTAGTGCGACCGGGACAACGTCAGGAACGCAGTATTTT. As protein: CASSATGTTSGTQYF.

This rearrangement joins TRBV28 to TRBJ1-5, with 10 bases matching TRBD1. Per the germline V gene, CDR1 is MDHEN and CDR2 is SYDVKM. V dropped 6 bases and J dropped 4; count of bases not matched to a gene: 6. The CDR3 is 15 amino acids. Here the CDR3 DNA reads TGTGCCAGCAGCTATGGGACAGGGGCTAATCAGCCCCAGCATTTT. This gives the protein CASSYGTGANQPQHF.

The chain recombines TRBV7-2 with TRBJ1-4; D perhaps matches TRBD1 (6 bases). The V end was cut by 7 bases, the J end by 5 bases, with 14 bases between. The CDR3 sequence is 14 residues long. Germline values: CDR1 SGHTA, CDR2 FQGNSA. The CDR3 DNA sequence: TGTGCCAGCACCTACAGGGAGTTAAATGAAAAACTGTTTTTT. Its translation is CASTYRELNEKLFF. The entire variable domain, with the rest obtained from reference TRBV7-2 and TRBJ1-4, is as follows: GAGVSQSPSNKVTEKGKDVELRCDPISGHTALYWYRQSLGQGLEFLIYFQGNSAPDKSGLPSDRFSAERTGGSVSTLTIQRTQQEDSAVYLCASTYRELNEKLFFGSGTQLSVL.

A note on this clone: Other DNA variants within this sample encode the same CDR3. The chain is built from TRBV9 and TRBJ1-2, with a possible D match to TRBD1 (5 bases). V lost 1 base and J 3 bases, leaving 7 bases between the germline ends. Germline V gene lookup returns CDR1 SGDLS and CDR2 YYNGEE. The CDR3 is 13 residues long. CDR3 sequence: CASSVQGDYGYTF. CDR3 bases: TGTGCCAGCAGCGTACAAGGGGACTATGGCTACACCTTC. The variable domain in full, with the rest retrieved from reference TRBV9 and TRBJ1-2, is DSGVTQTPKHLITATGQRVTLRCSPRSGDLSVYWYQQSLDQGLQFLIQYYNGEERAKGNILERFSAQQFPDLHSELNLSSLELGDSALYFCASSVQGDYGYTFGSGTRLTVV.

The genes are TRBV19 and TRBJ2-3; TRBD1 aligns across 7 bases. Germline V CDR1 and CDR2: LNHDA, SQIVND (reference sequence). V was pared by 3 bases and J by 2 bases, with 14 bases of the junction left unmatched. This CDR3 has 18 residues. The CDR3: CASSMWRVRDRDTDTQYF. CDR3 nucleotide sequence: TGTGCCAGTAGTATGTGGAGAGTCCGGGACAGAGACACAGATACGCAGTATTTT. Together with reference TRBV19 and TRBJ2-3, the CDR3 gives the full variable domain: DGGITQSPKYLFRKEGQNVTLSCEQNLNHDAMYWYRQDPGQGLRLIYYSQIVNDFQKGDIAEGYSVSREKKESFPLTVTSAQKNPTAFYLCASSMWRVRDRDTDTQYFGPGTRLTVL.

This clone was counted a single time. This chain uses TRBV6-5 with TRBJ2-7; D is unresolved. This CDR3 has 9 residues. V was clipped by 5 bases and J by 7 bases, with 3 bases between them. In germline, CDR1 is MNHEY, CDR2 SVGAGI. CDR3 DNA sequence: TGTGCCAGCAGTGTAGAGCAGTACTTC. This codes for CASSVEQYF.

This rearrangement joins TRBV5-1 to TRBJ1-1; D remains ambiguous. This CDR3 has 14 residues. CDR1 and CDR2 (germline): SGHRS, YFSETQ. V was cut by 3 bases and J by 6 bases, with 15 bases left in between. CDR3 DNA sequence: TGCGCCAGCAGCTCCCGAGCTACCCAAGCTGAAGCTTTCTTT. As protein: CASSSRATQAEAFF.

This chain connects TRBV25-1 to TRBJ1-1; 9 nucleotides line up with TRBD1. The length of the CDR3 is 16 residues. Germline CDR1 reads MGHDK; CDR2 reads SYGVNS. The trim removed 3 bases at V and 4 bases at J, leaving 9 bases unmatched. CDR3: CASSESFGQGLTEAFF. Here the CDR3 DNA reads TGTGCCAGCAGTGAGTCATTCGGACAGGGGCTCACTGAAGCTTTCTTT.

The V gene is TRBV19, the J gene TRBJ2-7, with D perhaps TRBD1 (5 bases). The length of the CDR3 is 15 residues. Germline values: CDR1 LNHDA, CDR2 SQIVND (reference sequence). Trimming left V 1 base short and J 0 bases short, with 10 bases between. The CDR3 protein is CASSIARVGSYEQYF. The CDR3 bases are TGTGCCAGTAGTATAGCCAGGGTAGGCTCCTACGAGCAGTACTTC. Supplemented by reference TRBV19 and TRBJ2-7, the full variable domain reads DGGITQSPKYLFRKEGQNVTLSCEQNLNHDAMYWYRQDPGQGLRLIYYSQIVNDFQKGDIAEGYSVSREKKESFPLTVTSAQKNPTAFYLCASSIARVGSYEQYFGPGTRLTVT.

The gene calls are TRBV9 and TRBJ1-5, with 7 nucleotides matching TRBD1. CDR1 is SGDLS and CDR2 is YYNGEE in the germline V gene. Losses at the gene ends were 3 bases for V and 4 bases for J; bases not matched to a gene: 10. The CDR3 totals 16 residues. The CDR3 region is CASSAGTAGGNQPQHF. The CDR3 bases are TGTGCCAGCAGCGCCGGGACAGCGGGGGGAAATCAGCCCCAGCATTTT.

V and J are TRBV10-3 and TRBJ2-3; D is perhaps TRBD1 (5 bases). Looked up from germline, CDR1 is ENHRY and CDR2 is SYGVKD. The CDR3 totals 14 residues. Trimming took off 4 bases at V and 4 bases at J, with 12 bases between the two ends. Here the CDR3 DNA reads TGTGCCATCAGTGCAGGGCTTGCCGCAGATACGCAGTATTTT. Protein: CAISAGLAADTQYF.

This chain joins TRBV5-4 and TRBJ1-6, with 8 bases matching TRBD1. The CDR3 extends over 15 amino acids. Germline V gene sequence: CDR1 SGHNT, CDR2 YYREEE (reference sequence). V lost 0 bases, J lost 9 bases, and 5 bases stayed unmatched. The CDR3 nucleotides are TGTGCCAGCAGCTTGGTCGGTCAGGGGGCTTCACCCCTCCACTTT. Its protein is CASSLVGQGASPLHF. The full variable domain, with the rest looked up from reference TRBV5-4 and TRBJ1-6, is ETGVTQSPTHLIKTRGQQVTLRCSSQSGHNTVSWYQQALGQGPQFIFQYYREEENGRGNFPPRFSGLQFPNYSSELNVNALELDDSALYLCASSLVGQGASPLHFGNGTRLTVT.

This clone was found once. Compared with germline, one end of the junction differs, possibly owing to a read error. The rearrangement links TRBV7-7 to TRBJ2-5; possible D gene TRBD1, 7 bases. The CDR3 runs 15 residues. Germline CDR1 and CDR2: SSHAT and FNYEAQ (reference sequence). As DNA, the CDR3 is TGTGCTAGCAGCTTAGGGGGGACAGTTAAAGAGACCCAGTACTTC. Its translation is CASSLGGTVKETQYF.

The CDR3 protein is CAWSRNTEAFF. The DNA for the CDR3 is TGTGCCTGGTCCAGGAACACTGAAGCTTTCTTT. The chain employs TRBV30 and TRBJ1-1; D gene unclear. CDR3 length equals 11 residues. Trimming shortened V by 5 bases and J by 1 base, and 5 bases separated the two germline ends. CDR1 is GTSNPN and CDR2 is SVGIG in the germline V gene (reference sequence).

This clone appeared once. The chain uses TRBV10-3 and TRBJ1-4; D not resolved. V shed 5 bases and J shed 4 bases, with 23 bases lying between them. The CDR3 loop spans 18 amino acids. Germline V gives CDR1 ENHRY, CDR2 SYGVKD. The chain's CDR3 is CAISHVLGEGSGNEKLFF. CDR3 coding DNA: TGTGCCATCAGTCACGTGCTGGGAGAAGGGTCGGGTAATGAAAAACTGTTTTTT.

This clone was seen more than once but under ten times. The CDR3 nucleotides read TGTGCCAGCACCCAAGGAGGCTCCCGGTTAGGAAAACTGTTTTTT. Translation: CASTQGGSRLGKLFF. This sequence joins TRBV28 and TRBJ1-4; D unclear. Germline V gene data show CDR1 as MDHEN and CDR2 as SYDVKM. CDR3 length: 15 residues. Trimming stripped 7 bases from V and 10 bases from J, with 22 bases between.

This clone was seen a single time. This chain uses TRBV18 with TRBJ1-4; TRBD1 matches 8 bases. This CDR3 has 15 amino acids. With 0 bases clipped from V and 8 bases from J, the junction kept 5 bases outside the gene matches. Germline CDR1 reads KGHSH; CDR2 reads LQKENI. The CDR3 DNA reads as TGTGCCAGCTCACCACCGGACAGGGAGGACGAAAAACTGTTTTTT. Amino acid sequence: CASSPPDREDEKLFF.